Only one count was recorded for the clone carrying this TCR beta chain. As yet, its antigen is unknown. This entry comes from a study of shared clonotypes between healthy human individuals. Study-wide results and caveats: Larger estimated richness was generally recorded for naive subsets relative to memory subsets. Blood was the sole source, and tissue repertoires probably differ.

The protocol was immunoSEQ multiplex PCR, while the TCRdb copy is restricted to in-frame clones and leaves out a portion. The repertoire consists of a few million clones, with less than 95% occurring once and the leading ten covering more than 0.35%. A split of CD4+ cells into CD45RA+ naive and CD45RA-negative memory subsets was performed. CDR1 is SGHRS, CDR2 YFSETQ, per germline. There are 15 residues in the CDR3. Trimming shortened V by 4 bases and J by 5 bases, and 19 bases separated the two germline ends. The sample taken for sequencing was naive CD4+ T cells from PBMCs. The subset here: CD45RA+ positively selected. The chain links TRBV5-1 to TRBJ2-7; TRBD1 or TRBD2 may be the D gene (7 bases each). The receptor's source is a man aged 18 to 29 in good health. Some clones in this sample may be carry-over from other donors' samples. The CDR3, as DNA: TGCGCCAGCAGCCTACTCCAGGGGGGGCAGAACGAGCAGTACTTC. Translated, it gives CASSLLQGGQNEQYF.